A single sample gave rise to the 9 T cell receptor beta chains below, sequenced in a study of blood T cell repertoires in COVID-19. Method: immunoSEQ multiplex PCR; TCRdb's copy keeps in-frame clones and lacks some. The sample comprises around 100,000 clones, 90% of which are singletons, and 5% to 6% rests with the top ten. The sample taken for sequencing was peripheral blood. These receptors were collected from a man aged 45 to 65 with acute or convalescent COVID-19.

This clone has only one observation. The V call is TRBV2, the J call TRBJ1-5; tentatively, D is TRBD1 (6 bases). The V gene's germline CDR1 is SNHLY and CDR2 FYNNEI. The V end was cut by 0 bases, the J end by 7 bases, with 10 bases between. The CDR3 totals 14 residues. CDR3 nucleotides: TGTGCCAGCAGTGAAGCAGGGGGTGGGCAGCCCCAGCATTTT. It specifies CASSEAGGGQPQHF.

The gene calls are TRBV11-2 and TRBJ1-1; D is ambiguous. Looked up from germline, CDR1 is SGHAT and CDR2 is FQNNGV. The CDR3 has 11 amino acids. V was clipped by 5 bases and J by 7 bases, with 8 bases between them. The CDR3 is CASSISYEAFF. Written as DNA, the CDR3 is TGTGCCAGCAGCATCAGTTATGAAGCTTTCTTT. Together with reference TRBV11-2 and TRBJ1-1, the CDR3 gives the full variable domain: EAGVAQSPRYKIIEKRQSVAFWCNPISGHATLYWYQQILGQGPKLLIQFQNNGVVDDSQLPKDRFSAERLKGVDSTLKIQPAKLEDSAVYLCASSISYEAFFGQGTRLTVV.

The chain employs TRBV6-4 and TRBJ1-1; D gene unclear. Germline CDR1 reads MRHNA; CDR2 reads SNTAGT. Trimming left V 3 bases short and J 3 bases short, with 14 bases between. The CDR3 has 15 amino acids. The CDR3 here is CASSERQIPDTEAFF. In DNA form, the CDR3 reads TGTGCCAGCAGTGAAAGACAAATCCCTGACACTGAAGCTTTCTTT.

This clone was picked up a small number of times. The rearrangement uses TRBV6-2 or TRBV6-3 and TRBJ2-7; weak D call: TRBD2 (6 bases). Trimming cost V 6 bases and J 3 bases, with 18 bases left between them. The CDR3 is 15 residues long. The V gene's germline CDR1 is MNHEY and CDR2 SVGEGT. The CDR3 DNA sequence: TGTGCCAGCAGCCGGGACTTGCTTAGAAACTACGAGCAGTACTTC. Translating it yields CASSRDLLRNYEQYF.

This clone came up a few times. The rearrangement links TRBV7-4 to TRBJ1-4; 9 positions agree with TRBD1. J lost 5 bases, V lost 3 bases, and 7 bases had no gene match. Germline CDR1 is SGHVT and CDR2 is SQSDAQ. This CDR3 has 16 amino acids. In nucleotides, the CDR3 is TGTGCCAGCAGCTTCGATCGGACAGGGGAGAATGAAAAACTGTTTTTT. As protein: CASSFDRTGENEKLFF.

V gene TRBV19 combines with J gene TRBJ1-1; D is unresolved. The CDR3 loop spans 13 amino acids. Trimming removed 3 bases from V and 5 bases from J, with 10 bases in between. Germline CDR1 reads LNHDA; CDR2 reads SQIVND (reference sequence). The CDR3: CASSMNRVTEAFF. The CDR3, as DNA: TGTGCCAGTAGTATGAATAGAGTAACTGAAGCTTTCTTT.

The chain couples TRBV12-3 or TRBV12-4 to TRBJ1-4; unclear D gene. V lost 4 bases and J lost 10, with 10 bases in between. The CDR3 is made up of 12 amino acids. CDR3 sequence reads: CASSSTSGKLFF. Written as DNA, the CDR3 is TGTGCCAGCAGTTCTACCAGCGGAAAACTGTTTTTT.

The chain uses TRBV27 and TRBJ2-7, with D perhaps matching TRBD1 (6 bases). This CDR3 has 17 amino acids. Germline CDR1 MNHEY, CDR2 SMNVEV (reference sequence). The V and J ends lost 3 bases and 4 bases respectively, with 22 bases between them. CDR3 in DNA: TGTGCCAGCAGTTTCCGCGGTTATCAGGGGAGATTTTACGAGCAGTACTTC. Residues: CASSFRGYQGRFYEQYF.

The gene calls are TRBV19 and TRBJ1-1; the D is unclear. Germline CDR1 LNHDA, CDR2 SQIVND (reference sequence). V lost 3 bases to trimming and J lost 3 bases, with 8 bases between them. This CDR3 is built from 13 residues. The CDR3 spells CASSIRVDTEAFF. CDR3 DNA: TGTGCCAGTAGTATTCGGGTTGACACTGAAGCTTTCTTT.